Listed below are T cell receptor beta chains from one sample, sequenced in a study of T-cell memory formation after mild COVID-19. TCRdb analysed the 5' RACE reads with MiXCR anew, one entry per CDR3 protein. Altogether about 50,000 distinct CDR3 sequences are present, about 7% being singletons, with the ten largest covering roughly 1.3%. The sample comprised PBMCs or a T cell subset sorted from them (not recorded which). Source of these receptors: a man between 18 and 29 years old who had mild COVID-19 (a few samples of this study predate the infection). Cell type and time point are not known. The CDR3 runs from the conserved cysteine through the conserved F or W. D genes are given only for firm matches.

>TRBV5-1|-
CASSTDSGYNEQFF
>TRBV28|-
CARFQRELFF
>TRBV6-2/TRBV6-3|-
CASIKSRRVGRTGELFF
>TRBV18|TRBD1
CASSPTGQGGSEAFF
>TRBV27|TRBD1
CASSSLGQGGHNEQFF
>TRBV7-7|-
CASSSEREDTQYF
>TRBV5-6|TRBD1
CASSQGQAGANVLTF
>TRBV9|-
CASSLTPGVYEQYF
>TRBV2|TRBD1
CASNWEQGLGELFF
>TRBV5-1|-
CASSLSSGKQETQYF
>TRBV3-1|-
CASSQRREADTLHF
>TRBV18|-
CASSPLAANSGNTIYF
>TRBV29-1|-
CSVVRGGVNTEAFF
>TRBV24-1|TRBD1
CATSGTGGETQYF
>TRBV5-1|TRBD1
CASSGTGGNTEAFF
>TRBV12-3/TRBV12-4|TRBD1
CASSLTGETEAFF
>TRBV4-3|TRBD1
CASSRQGNRELFF
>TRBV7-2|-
CASSLWVDNEQFF
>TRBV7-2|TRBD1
CASSSPRQGASTEAFF
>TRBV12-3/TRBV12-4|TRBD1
CASRGQSDSEAFF
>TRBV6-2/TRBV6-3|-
CASTDPGGRGELFF
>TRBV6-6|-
CASSKRGNEQFF
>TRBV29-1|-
CSVAPRFNNEQFF
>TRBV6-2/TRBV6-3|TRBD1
CASSHRGNTEAFF
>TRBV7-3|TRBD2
CASSPELAGTDTQYF
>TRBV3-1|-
CASRSTTSYEQYF